Included here is one T cell receptor (beta chain) sequence, with context. The data were taken from a study of blood T cell repertoires in COVID-19. Trimming removed 5 bases from V and 1 base from J, with 11 bases in between. Germline CDR1 and CDR2: MNHEY and SMNVEV (reference sequence). The CDR3 is 14 amino acids. Produced via immunoSEQ multiplex PCR; TCRdb's table is partial and in-frame only. The data show just over 150,000 clones, roughly 84% seen once. Sequenced material: peripheral blood. V is TRBV27 and J is TRBJ1-2; D possibly corresponds to TRBD1 (6 bases). The source is a woman in her forties or fifties with acute or convalescent COVID-19. For the CDR3, the DNA is TGTGCCAGCAGTCGACAGGCGGGTAACTATGGCTACACCTTC. Translation: CASSRQAGNYGYTF.